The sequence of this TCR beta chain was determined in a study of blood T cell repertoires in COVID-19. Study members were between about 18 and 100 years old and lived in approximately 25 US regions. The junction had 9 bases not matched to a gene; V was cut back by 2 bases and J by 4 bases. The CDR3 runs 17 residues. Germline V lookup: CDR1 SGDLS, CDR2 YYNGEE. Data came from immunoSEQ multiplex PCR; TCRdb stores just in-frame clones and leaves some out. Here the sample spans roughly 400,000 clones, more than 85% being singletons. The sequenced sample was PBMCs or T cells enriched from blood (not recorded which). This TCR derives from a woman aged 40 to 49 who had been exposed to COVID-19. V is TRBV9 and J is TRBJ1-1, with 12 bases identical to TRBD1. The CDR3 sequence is CASSVTGTGGIGTEAFF. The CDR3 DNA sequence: TGTGCCAGCAGCGTCACTGGGACAGGGGGCATAGGCACTGAAGCTTTCTTT. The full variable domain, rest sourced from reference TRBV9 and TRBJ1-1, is DSGVTQTPKHLITATGQRVTLRCSPRSGDLSVYWYQQSLDQGLQFLIQYYNGEERAKGNILERFSAQQFPDLHSELNLSSLELGDSALYFCASSVTGTGGIGTEAFFGQGTRLTVV.